This TCR beta chain was captured by sequencing in a study of T-cell memory formation after mild COVID-19 (dated by TCRdb to the early 2020s). About the full investigation: TCR sequence clusters from the two donors were largely donor specific. Two young, previously healthy adult volunteers, one female and one male, were included in the cohort. Longitudinal TCRalpha and TCRbeta repertoire sequencing tracked T-cell clones expanding and contracting after mild COVID-19 in a couple of donors. Broad study findings and their caveats: Only a couple of mild cases were covered by the study, and larger cohorts that include severe cases with pre-infection samples were considered necessary. Some responding clones were found in pre-infection memory, which suggests that pre-existing cross-reactive memory T cells took part in the SARS-CoV-2 response. Contracting CD4+ clones were located mainly in the CM and EM memory subsets, whereas CD8+ clones were found to be enriched in EMRA. From day 15 to 85, contracting clones showed balanced CD4/CD8 phenotypes, whereas a second wave of clones that expanded from day 15 to 37 leaned towards CD4+. The second-wave clones that peaked on day 37 were not confirmed to be SARS-CoV-2 specific.

PBMCs were isolated by Ficoll-Paque density gradient centrifugation. The sequencer was an Illumina NovaSeq 6000. cDNA libraries for TCRalpha and TCRbeta were prepared by 5'RACE using constant-segment primers, with sample barcodes and unique molecular identifiers added. RNA was extracted from every sample with Trizol reagent. Library amplification was performed in two PCR steps, and a second sample barcode and Illumina TruSeq adapters were introduced in the second step. Sequencing of the libraries was done on an Illumina NovaSeq, producing 2 x 150 bp paired-end reads. The paper's data handling went like this. The reads were demultiplexed and collapsed into UMI-guided consensus sequences using migec v1.2.7. Using mixcr v2.1.11, the UMI consensuses were aligned to TRA and TRB V and J templates and assembled into clonotypes. Clonotypes were classified as expanded or contracted when called significant by both edgeR and NoisET, with noise models trained on biological replicates. edgeR calls used a false discovery rate-adjusted p below 0.01 and a log2 fold-change threshold of 1. As an exploratory analysis of dynamics, max-normalized trajectories of the 1000 most abundant clonotypes were examined with PCA combined with hierarchical clustering. Each responding clone was given a CD4 or CD8 phenotype based on the CD4+ and CD8+ repertoires, which had been sequenced separately. Using fastp trimming at Q25 and MiXCR clonotype assembly, TCRdb reanalyzed the public sequencing data and kept in-frame beta chains. Every entry covers one CDR3 protein and lists the most common genes and DNA from its rows. These V and J calls derive from TCRdb rather than the authors' analysis. The sample has roughly 35,000 distinct CDR3 sequences on record, around a fifth of them singletons. Of the sample, roughly 1.4% is held by the ten largest clones.

For this clonotype: What this receptor recognizes is not known. No base qualities exist here, and no much larger clone lies one base off it.

Sequencing used PBMCs or a T cell subset sorted from them (not recorded which). The sequence was collected from an adult who had mild COVID-19 (a few samples of this study predate the infection). The sample titles of this study are shuffled in the database, so cell type and time point are left out.

CDR3 protein: CASRRRGNYGYTF. The nucleotides are TGTGCCAGCAGGCGGCGGGGGAACTATGGCTACACCTTC. The V and J segments used are TRBV11-1 and TRBJ1-2; perhaps TRBD1 is the D gene, with 5 bases matching. Counted from cysteine to phenylalanine, this CDR3 has 13 amino acids. Of the read, only the CDR3 DNA is kept; its 39 bases are in frame from base 1. Reading the germline V gene (reference sequence) gives CDR1 SGHAT and CDR2 FQDESV. Deletion took 6 bases off V and 2 bases off J, with a span of 10 bases between the germline ends.